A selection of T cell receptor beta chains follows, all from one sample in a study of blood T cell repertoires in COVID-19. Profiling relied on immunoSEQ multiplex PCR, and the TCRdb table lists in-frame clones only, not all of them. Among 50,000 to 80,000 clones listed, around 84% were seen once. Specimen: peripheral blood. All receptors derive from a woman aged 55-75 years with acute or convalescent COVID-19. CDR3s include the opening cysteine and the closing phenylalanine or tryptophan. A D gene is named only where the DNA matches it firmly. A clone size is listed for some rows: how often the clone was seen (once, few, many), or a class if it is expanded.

CASSVGPGSNEKLFF,TGTGCCAGCAGCGTAGGACCAGGGTCTAATGAAAAACTGTTTTTT,.,TRBV9,TRBJ1-4,.
CASSRTVLYEQYF,TGTGCCAGCAGTAGGACAGTGCTCTACGAGCAGTACTTC,few,TRBV27,TRBJ2-7,.
CASSSDSYTGELFF,TGTGCCAGCAGCTCGGACTCATACACCGGGGAGCTGTTTTTT,.,TRBV5-4,TRBJ2-2,.
CASSSDSSISMFEKLFF,TGTGCCAGCAGTTCTGACAGTTCAATTTCTATGTTTGAAAAACTGTTTTTT,few,TRBV2,TRBJ1-4,.
CASRLTGEAFF,TGTGCCAGCAGATTAACCGGTGAAGCTTTCTTT,.,TRBV12-3/TRBV12-4,TRBJ1-1,.
CASSFNRDNEQFF,TGTGCCAGCAGCTTTAACAGGGACAATGAGCAGTTCTTC,.,TRBV7-2,TRBJ2-1,.
CASSLGSQGDTEAFF,TGTGCCAGCAGCTTAGGCAGCCAAGGGGACACTGAAGCTTTCTTT,.,TRBV11-1,TRBJ1-1,.
CASSPDRGSGNTIYF,TGTGCCAGCAGCCCCGACAGGGGCTCTGGAAACACCATATATTTT,.,TRBV11-2,TRBJ1-3,TRBD1
CASSPLGLGRDFLNTNTEAFF,TGTGCCAGCTCACCACTCGGTTTAGGCAGAGACTTTTTAAATACTAACACTGAAGCTTTCTTT,.,TRBV18,TRBJ1-1,.
CASSEQGSATEAFF,TGTGCCAGCAGCGAGCAGGGGTCCGCCACTGAAGCTTTCTTT,.,TRBV7-9,TRBJ1-1,.
CASSYRQANEKLFF,TGTGCCAGCAGTTACCGACAGGCCAATGAAAAACTGTTTTTT,.,TRBV6-6,TRBJ1-4,.
CASSKQGISNEKLFF,TGTGCCAGCAGTAAACAGGGGATATCGAATGAAAAACTGTTTTTT,.,TRBV2,TRBJ1-4,TRBD1
CASSLDPGAYGYTF,TGCGCCAGCAGCTTGGATCCAGGCGCCTATGGCTACACCTTC,.,TRBV5-1,TRBJ1-2,.
CASSEGPTANTEAFF,TGTGCCAGCAGCGAGGGCCCCACAGCCAACACTGAAGCTTTCTTT,.,TRBV7-9,TRBJ1-1,.
CASSLAAGANVLTF,TGTGCCAGCAGTTTGGCTGCTGGGGCCAACGTCCTGACTTTC,.,TRBV27,TRBJ2-6,.
CASSQGFSGEHEQFF,TGCGCCAGCAGCCAAGGGTTCAGCGGGGAGCATGAGCAGTTCTTC,few,TRBV4-1,TRBJ2-1,TRBD2
CASIEILNTEAFF,TGTGCCAGCATCGAGATATTGAACACTGAAGCTTTCTTT,.,TRBV6-5,TRBJ1-1,.
CASQTQHGRGNAEAFF,TGCGCCAGCCAAACACAGCATGGCAGGGGTAACGCTGAAGCTTTCTTT,.,TRBV4-1,TRBJ1-1,.
CASRDQTGPTYEQYF,TGTGCCAGCAGGGATCAGACAGGCCCTACCTACGAGCAGTACTTC,.,TRBV13,TRBJ2-7,.
CASSSPIRTDTQYF,TGTGCCAGCAGCTCCCCCATCCGCACAGATACGCAGTATTTT,.,TRBV7-2,TRBJ2-3,.
CASSPGARTLYANYGYTF,TGTGCCAGCAGTCCTGGTGCGCGGACACTCTACGCCAACTATGGCTACACCTTC,.,TRBV27,TRBJ1-2,.
CASSLPGAGGLTPLHF,TGTGCCAGCAGCCTCCCCGGGGCAGGGGGTTTAACTCCCCTCCACTTT,.,TRBV4-2,TRBJ1-6,TRBD1
CASSSGGGGLWNTEAFF,TGCGCCAGCAGCTCCGGGGGAGGTGGTTTGTGGAACACTGAAGCTTTCTTT,.,TRBV5-1,TRBJ1-1,.
CASSLDQANSGNTIYF,TGTGCCAGCAGCTTGGACCAGGCCAACTCTGGAAACACCATATATTTT,.,TRBV5-4,TRBJ1-3,.
CASSPTGTTNQPQHF,TGTGCCAGTAGTCCTACCGGGACTACCAATCAGCCCCAGCATTTT,.,TRBV19,TRBJ1-5,.
CASSLTRQGVWSGEKLFF,TGTGCCAGCAGCTTAACTAGACAGGGTGTTTGGAGTGGCGAAAAACTGTTTTTT,few,TRBV11-2,TRBJ1-4,TRBD1